The sequence of this T cell receptor beta chain was determined in a study of blood T cell repertoires in COVID-19 (dated by TCRdb to about 2020). Background on the whole study: Collaborator samples came from the United States, Italy and Spain and covered acute and convalescent phases of COVID-19. The repertoires were released in a freely available public database meant as a resource for research on the immune response to SARS-CoV-2. Sample metadata almost always included a de-identified subject ID, COVID-19 status, age in years and sex. The samples were drawn from two sources: the first 160 participants of the ongoing ImmuneRACE study, and over 1,000 subjects contributed by 6 global collaborators. Where available, HLA class I and class II types were obtained from metadata supplied by the sample provider rather than from assay-based typing. Subjects who had been exposed to COVID-19, were actively infected with it, or had recovered from it provided the deeply sampled blood TCRbeta repertoires that made up the dataset. The prospective study material was composed of cDNA or gDNA derived from T cells, B-cell-depleted T cells, or PBMCs.

On the study overall, not on this receptor specifically: The quantity of clinical and demographic metadata differed by source and by participant and was supplied without curation.

Enrolling through a virtual design, the prospective study's participants ranged in age from about 18 to 89 years and lived across more than 20 United States geographic areas. In the prospective study, cohorts were assigned on the basis of participant-reported clinical history obtained from a screening survey and a study questionnaire. Recovered participants in ImmuneRACE Cohort 3 were defined as having two consecutive negative NP/OP PCR tests, clearance from a healthcare professional, or resolution of symptoms. In the prospective study, mobile phlebotomists collected whole blood, serum and a nasopharyngeal or oropharyngeal swab from each participant. Prospective study participants could optionally give additional blood draws and questionnaires over an approximately two-month period. Blood samples from the prospective study were shipped frozen or at room temperature prior to DNA extraction. TCRbeta CDR3 regions were amplified from genomic DNA by means of the immunoSEQ Assay, a bias-controlled multiplex PCR. As for the original processing: Within the assay, amplification of reference gene primers was used to estimate how many nucleated cells each sample contained. To quantify the absolute abundance of each unique TCRbeta CDR3 rearrangement, sequence reads were collapsed and filtered. For each sample, productive Simpson clonality was calculated as the square root of Simpson's diversity index across productive rearrangements. The table was pulled from immuneACCESS by TCRdb, which kept in-frame rearrangements only. Such tables lose some clones; where checked, under half of the loss comes from unresolved V genes, and the rest has no known cause. V and J calls and clone size are as listed in that table; D and trimming were resolved from the DNA. The table for this sample lists about 470,000 clones; about nine tenths of them were counted only once. The top ten hold roughly 0.72% of the sample.

V trim: 6 bases; J trim: 6 bases; unmatched bases: 9. The CDR3 sequence holds 14 residues, the cysteine and phenylalanine included. Only CDR3 DNA is held: 42 bases, read in frame from base 1. As encoded in the germline V gene (reference sequence), CDR1 is MNHNY while CDR2 is SVGAGI. A word on this clone: Its specific antigen is unknown. The input lacks base qualities; no much larger clone sits a single base away.

Input material: PBMCs or T cells enriched from blood (not recorded which). The chain is encoded by TRBV6-6 joined to TRBJ1-1, with 8 bases in between that match TRBD1. This clonotype was sampled from a woman aged 18 to 35 who had recovered from COVID-19. CDR3 reads: CASRLRQGLAEAFF. The sequence in DNA is TGTGCCAGCAGGCTCAGACAGGGGTTGGCTGAAGCTTTCTTT.